This T cell receptor beta chain was identified during a study of breast tumors, draining lymph nodes, adjacent tissues. Samples came from axillary lymph nodes draining the breast cancer. This clonotype was seen repeatedly, ten times or more. TCRdb passed the multiplex PCR reads through MiXCR, listing each CDR3 protein once. The data show approximately 150,000 distinct CDR3 sequences, about 31% seen once. The germline V gene encodes CDR1 LNHNV and CDR2 YYDKDF (reference sequence). CDR3 size: 15 residues. The junction had 3 bases not matched to a gene; V was cut back by 2 bases and J by 3 bases. Input material: axillary lymph node tissue. The chain carries TRBV15 and TRBJ1-5; 8 bases align to TRBD1. This sequence originates from a female donor with breast cancer. Some clones in this sample may be carry-over from other donors' samples. CDR3 nucleotide sequence: TGTGCCACCAGCAGAACAGGGGGGGACAATCAGCCCCAGCATTTT. Translation: CATSRTGGDNQPQHF.